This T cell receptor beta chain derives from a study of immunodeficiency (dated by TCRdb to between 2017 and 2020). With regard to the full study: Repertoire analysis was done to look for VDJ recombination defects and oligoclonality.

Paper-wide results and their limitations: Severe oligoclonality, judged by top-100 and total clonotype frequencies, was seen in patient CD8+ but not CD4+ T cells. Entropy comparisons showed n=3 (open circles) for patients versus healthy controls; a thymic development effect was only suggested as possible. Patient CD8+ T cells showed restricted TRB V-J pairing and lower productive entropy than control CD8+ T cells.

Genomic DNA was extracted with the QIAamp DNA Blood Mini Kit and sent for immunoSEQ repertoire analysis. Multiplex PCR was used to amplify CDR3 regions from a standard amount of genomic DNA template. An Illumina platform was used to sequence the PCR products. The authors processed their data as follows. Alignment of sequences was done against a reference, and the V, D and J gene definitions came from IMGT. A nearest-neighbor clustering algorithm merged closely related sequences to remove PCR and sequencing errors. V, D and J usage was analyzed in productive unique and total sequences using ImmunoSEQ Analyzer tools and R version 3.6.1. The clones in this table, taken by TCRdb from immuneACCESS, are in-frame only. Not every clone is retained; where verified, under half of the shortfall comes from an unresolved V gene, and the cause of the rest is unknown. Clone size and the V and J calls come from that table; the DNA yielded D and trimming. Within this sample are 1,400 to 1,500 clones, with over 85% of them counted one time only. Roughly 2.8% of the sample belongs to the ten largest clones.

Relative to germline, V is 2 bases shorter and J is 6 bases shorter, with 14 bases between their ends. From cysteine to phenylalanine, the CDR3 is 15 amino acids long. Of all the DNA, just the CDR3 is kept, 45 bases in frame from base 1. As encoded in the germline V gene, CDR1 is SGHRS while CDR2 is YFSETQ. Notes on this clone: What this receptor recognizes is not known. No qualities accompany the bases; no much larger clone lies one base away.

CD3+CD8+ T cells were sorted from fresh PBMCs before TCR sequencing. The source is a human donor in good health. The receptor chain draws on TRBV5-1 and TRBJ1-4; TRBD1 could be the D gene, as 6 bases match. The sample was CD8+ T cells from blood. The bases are TGCGCCAGCAGCTTCTCTACAGGGTTGGATGAAAAACTGTTTTTT. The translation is CASSFSTGLDEKLFF.